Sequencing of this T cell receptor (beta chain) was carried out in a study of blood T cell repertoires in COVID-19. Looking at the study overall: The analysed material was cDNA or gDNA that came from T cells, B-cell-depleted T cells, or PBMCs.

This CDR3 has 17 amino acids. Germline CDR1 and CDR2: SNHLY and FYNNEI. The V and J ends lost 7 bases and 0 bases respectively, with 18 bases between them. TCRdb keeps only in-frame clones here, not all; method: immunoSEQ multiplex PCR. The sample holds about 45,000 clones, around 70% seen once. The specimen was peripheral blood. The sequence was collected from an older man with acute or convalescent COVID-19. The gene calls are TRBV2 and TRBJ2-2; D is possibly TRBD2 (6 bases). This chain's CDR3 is CASTGPLANTNTGELFF. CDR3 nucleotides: TGTGCCAGCACCGGGCCGCTAGCGAATACGAACACCGGGGAGCTGTTTTTT.